The 17 T cell receptor beta chains given below trace back to one sample, sequenced in a study of blood T cell repertoires in COVID-19. Using immunoSEQ multiplex PCR, the repertoire was profiled, and TCRdb retains in-frame clones only, with some absent. The repertoire consists of around 290,000 clones, with 80% to 95% occurring once and the leading ten covering around 1.1%. Input material: PBMCs or T cells enriched from blood (not recorded which). These receptors all come from a woman in her 30s who had recovered from COVID-19.

The chain links TRBV7-3 to TRBJ2-2; D may be TRBD1 (5 bases). In germline, CDR1 is SGHTA, CDR2 FQGTGA. V was shortened by 0 bases and J by 6 bases, with 11 bases between the two germline ends. This CDR3 is 15 amino acids long. The DNA of the CDR3 is TGTGCCAGCAGCTTAACAGCAGGGTTAGCCGGGGAGCTGTTTTTT. Translated: CASSLTAGLAGELFF.

This chain links TRBV5-1 with TRBJ2-5; 11 bases are a match to TRBD2. Unmatched junction bases numbered 5, after V lost 3 bases and J lost 4 bases. This CDR3 contains 15 residues. Germline V CDR1 and CDR2: SGHRS, YFSETQ. CDR3 residues: CASSSLTSGRETQYF. The CDR3 coding sequence is TGCGCCAGCAGCTCGTTAACTAGCGGGAGAGAGACCCAGTACTTC.

This rearrangement joins TRBV29-1 to TRBJ2-1; 12 bases are a match to TRBD2. The CDR3 is made up of 15 amino acids. The V gene end was trimmed by 8 bases and the J gene end by 0 bases; junction bases not matched to a gene: 5. Germline V gives CDR1 SQVTM, CDR2 ANQGSEA. The CDR3 sequence is CSQMTSGSSYNEQFF. DNA for the CDR3: TGCAGCCAAATGACTAGCGGGAGCTCCTACAATGAGCAGTTCTTC.

The rearrangement joins TRBV30 to TRBJ1-5; 8 bases match TRBD1. Trimming cost V 1 base and J 2 bases; bases outside gene matches: 4. The CDR3 covers 15 residues. From germline, CDR1 is GTSNPN and CDR2 SVGIG (reference sequence). The CDR3 sequence is CAWSGTGGGNQPQHF. The CDR3 nucleotides read TGTGCCTGGAGTGGAACAGGGGGAGGCAATCAGCCCCAGCATTTT.

This clone was observed a handful of times. The rearrangement joins TRBV19 to TRBJ1-4, with D hard to call. Germline V CDR1 and CDR2: LNHDA, SQIVND (reference sequence). Trimming stripped 2 bases from V and 4 bases from J, with 11 bases between. CDR3 length: 15 amino acids. CDR3 sequence (DNA): TGTGCCAGTAGTATACCGGACTCTCGTAATGAAAAACTGTTTTTT. Protein: CASSIPDSRNEKLFF. Full variable domain (rest looked up from reference TRBV19 and TRBJ1-4): DGGITQSPKYLFRKEGQNVTLSCEQNLNHDAMYWYRQDPGQGLRLIYYSQIVNDFQKGDIAEGYSVSREKKESFPLTVTSAQKNPTAFYLCASSIPDSRNEKLFFGSGTQLSVL.

This sequence joins TRBV6-5 and TRBJ2-7, with TRBD2 matching over 8 bases. This CDR3 region has 15 residues. V trimming: 4 bases; J trimming: 2 bases; junction bases outside the gene matches: 7. Germline-derived CDR1 and CDR2 are MNHEY and SVGAGI. CDR3 amino acids: CASSSTSVHTYEQYF. Written as DNA, the CDR3 is TGTGCCAGCAGTTCGACTAGCGTACACACCTACGAGCAGTACTTC.

V and J are TRBV6-5 and TRBJ2-1; no clear D gene. V lost 8 bases to trimming and J lost 5 bases, with 10 bases between them. Germline V lookup: CDR1 MNHEY, CDR2 SVGAGI. This CDR3 contains 12 residues. CDR3 bases: TGTGCCAGCGAGGCCTCTGACAATGAGCAGTTCTTC. It codes for CASEASDNEQFF.

The chain joins TRBV5-1 to TRBJ2-7; TRBD2 aligns across 11 bases. This CDR3 region has 16 residues. Losses at the gene ends were 7 bases for V and 1 base for J; bases not matched to a gene: 10. CDR1 is SGHRS, CDR2 YFSETQ, per germline. The CDR3 reads CASGRMTSGASYEQYF. In DNA form, the CDR3 reads TGCGCCAGCGGACGAATGACTAGCGGGGCTTCCTACGAGCAGTACTTC.

The rearrangement joins TRBV6-5 to TRBJ2-1; 10 bases are shared with TRBD2. Trimming removed 0 bases from V and 6 bases from J; junction bases left unmatched: 5. CDR1 is MNHEY, CDR2 SVGAGI, per germline. CDR3 length equals 16 residues. The CDR3 region is CASSYSGTSVGNEQFF. The CDR3 DNA follows: TGTGCCAGCAGTTACTCAGGGACTAGCGTAGGCAATGAGCAGTTCTTC.

The rearrangement joins TRBV7-2 to TRBJ1-1; TRBD1 agrees at 7 bases. The CDR3 spans 13 residues. V shed 4 bases, J shed 1 base, and the junction held 0 bases outside the gene matches. CDR1 is SGHTA, CDR2 FQGNSA, per germline. CDR3 sequence: CASSWDRNTEAFF. CDR3 nucleotides: TGTGCCAGCAGCTGGGACAGGAACACTGAAGCTTTCTTT.

This clone was counted once. The genes are TRBV7-9 and TRBJ1-4; tentative D call: TRBD1 (6 bases). Germline lookup yields CDR1 SEHNR and CDR2 FQNEAQ (reference sequence). The CDR3 is 14 amino acids. Trimming took 5 bases from V and 7 from J, leaving 14 bases between them. The DNA of the CDR3 is TGTGCCAGCAGCCCAGCGGGGGGCTCTGAAAAACTGTTTTTT. This translates into CASSPAGGSEKLFF.

This sequence joins TRBV7-8 and TRBJ2-1, with 14 nucleotides matching TRBD2. The CDR3 is 19 amino acids. Losses at the gene ends were 2 bases for V and 6 bases for J; bases not matched to a gene: 12. CDR1 and CDR2 (germline): SGHVS, FQNEAQ. CDR3 coding DNA: TGTGCCAGCAGCTTATCGGGACTAGCGGGAGAAGGTCCGGGCAATGAGCAGTTCTTC. This translates into CASSLSGLAGEGPGNEQFF.

The gene calls are TRBV6-1 and TRBJ1-5; the match to TRBD1 covers 8 bases. The trim removed 2 bases at V and 1 base at J, leaving 7 bases unmatched. CDR1 is MNHNS and CDR2 is SASEGT in the germline V gene. The CDR3 length is 17 residues. The CDR3 DNA reads TGTGCCAGCAGTGAACGAGGGGGACAGGCCAGCAATCAGCCCCAGCATTTT. Its protein product is CASSERGGQASNQPQHF.

V gene TRBV29-1 combines with J gene TRBJ1-5; perhaps TRBD1 as D (6 bases). Per the germline V gene, CDR1 is SQVTM and CDR2 is ANQGSEA. Trimming shortened V by 6 bases and J by 4 bases, and 10 bases separated the two germline ends. This CDR3 has 12 amino acids. The CDR3 protein is CSVRDTNQPQHF. The CDR3 coding sequence is TGCAGCGTCCGGGACACAAATCAGCCCCAGCATTTT.

V and J are TRBV4-1 and TRBJ2-1, with a weak D call TRBD1 (5 bases). CDR3 length: 15 residues. Germline CDR1 is MGHRA and CDR2 is YSYEKL. The V gene lost 3 bases and the J gene lost 1 base, with 10 bases spanning the gap. CDR3 amino acids: CASSQTEVSYNEQFF. Written as DNA, the CDR3 is TGCGCCAGCAGCCAGACAGAGGTTTCCTACAATGAGCAGTTCTTC.

This clone was counted a single time. This chain links TRBV29-1 with TRBJ2-3; 9 positions match TRBD1. Trimming cost V 6 bases and J 2 bases; bases outside gene matches: 6. The germline CDR1 and CDR2 sequences are SQVTM and ANQGSEA. The CDR3 sequence is 14 residues long. CDR3: CSVADRGITDTQYF. CDR3 nucleotide sequence: TGCAGCGTCGCGGACAGGGGAATCACAGATACGCAGTATTTT.

This chain connects TRBV9 to TRBJ2-1; 11 bases fit TRBD2. This CDR3 spans 16 amino acids. Trimming at V came to 3 bases and at J to 8 bases, leaving 10 bases not matched to a gene. Germline V gene sequence: CDR1 SGDLS, CDR2 YYNGEE. CDR3 residues: CASSDGAGTSGHEQFF. The CDR3, as DNA: TGTGCCAGCAGCGATGGGGCCGGGACTAGCGGCCATGAGCAGTTCTTC.